The 15 T cell receptor beta chains below all came from one sample that was sequenced in a study of shared clonotypes between healthy human individuals. Generated by immunoSEQ multiplex PCR, the TCRdb table keeps only in-frame clones and is missing some. The sample has more than 1.2 million clones, approximately 98.5% seen once; the top ten hold approximately 0.4%. Material: naive CD4+ T cells sorted from blood. Subset meaning: CD45RA+ positively selected. Receptors were obtained from a man aged 25 to 40 in good health.

CDR3 in DNA: TGTGCCAGCTCACCACTGGACAGGTTGAATGAGCAGTTCTTC. Protein: CASSPLDRLNEQFF. The rearrangement uses TRBV18 and TRBJ2-1, with 7 bases identical to TRBD1. Germline CDR1 and CDR2: KGHSH and LQKENI. J gave up 7 bases and V 1 base, and 4 bases lay outside the gene matches. CDR3 length: 14 residues. Based on the CDR3 plus reference TRBV18 and TRBJ2-1, the full variable domain is NAGVMQNPRHLVRRRGQEARLRCSPMKGHSHVYWYRQLPEEGLKFMVYLQKENIIDESGMPKERFSAEFPKEGPSILRIQQVVRGDSAAYFCASSPLDRLNEQFFGPGTRLTVL.

This clone occurred once. The chain is built from TRBV29-1 and TRBJ2-1; D is ambiguous. Per the germline V gene, CDR1 is SQVTM and CDR2 is ANQGSEA. The CDR3 extends over 13 amino acids. Between the trimmed V and J ends, which lost 7 bases and 5 bases, there was a span of 15 bases. The CDR3 loop is CSADPGFHNEQFF. The CDR3 DNA sequence: TGCAGCGCTGACCCCGGGTTTCACAATGAGCAGTTCTTC.

J is TRBJ1-1 and V is TRBV28; 7 nucleotides match TRBD1. The CDR3 is 12 amino acids. Germline values: CDR1 MDHEN, CDR2 SYDVKM. V lost 6 bases to trimming and J lost 8 bases; unmatched junction nucleotides: 6. The CDR3 nucleotides are TGTGCCAGCAGGTTAGGGACAGCAGAAGCTTTCTTT. It yields the protein CASRLGTAEAFF.

The V and J genes are TRBV20-1 and TRBJ2-7; D gene uncertain. CDR3 length: 10 amino acids. The germline V gene has CDR1 DFQATT and CDR2 SNEGSKA (reference sequence). Trimming removed 7 bases at V and 6 bases at J, with 10 bases between. CDR3 DNA sequence: TGCAGTGGTATCCTTTCCGAGCAGTACTTC. Protein: CSGILSEQYF.

V usage is TRBV6-6 and J usage is TRBJ1-1; 8 bases agree with TRBD1. The J segment lost 4 bases and the V segment lost 5 bases, leaving 0 bases of the junction unmatched. This CDR3 has 12 amino acids. Germline CDR1 is MNHNY and CDR2 is SVGAGI (reference sequence). The CDR3 bases are TGTGCCAGCAGTGGACAGGGCACTGAAGCTTTCTTT. This sequence encodes CASSGQGTEAFF.

This clone appeared once. The chain couples TRBV21-1 to TRBJ1-5; TRBD1, as called in the table, went unchecked against the DNA. TRBV21-1 counts as a pseudogene. The CDR3 runs to 15 residues. The CDR3 spells CASSNVQGADQPQHF. CDR3 nucleotide sequence: TGTGCCAGCAGCAACGTACAGGGGGCGGATCAGCCCCAGCATTTT.

This chain links TRBV5-1 with TRBJ2-1; no reliable D call. The CDR3 contains 19 residues. V lost 6 bases and J 6 bases, leaving 31 bases between the germline ends. Germline V gives CDR1 SGHRS, CDR2 YFSETQ. CDR3 in DNA: TGCGCCAGCACCCCCGTTAGGGCGCGTAGGACGGGTTCCGTCAATGAGCAGTTCTTC. Its translation: CASTPVRARRTGSVNEQFF.

The chain uses TRBV9 and TRBJ1-4, with D perhaps matching TRBD1 (5 bases). V was clipped by 4 bases and J by 7 bases, with 14 bases between them. Germline values: CDR1 SGDLS, CDR2 YYNGEE. The CDR3 runs 14 residues. The CDR3 nucleotides read TGTGCCAGCAGCCCCCGGGGTGGGGGTGAAAAACTGTTTTTT. It encodes CASSPRGGGEKLFF.

This rearrangement joins TRBV4-3 to TRBJ2-1; the match to TRBD2 covers 7 bases. Losses at the gene ends were 1 base for V and 2 bases for J; bases not matched to a gene: 8. This CDR3 region has 17 residues. Germline V lookup: CDR1 LGHNA, CDR2 YSLEER. Written as DNA, the CDR3 is TGCGCCAGCAGCCAAGTGGCGGCGGGAGTAACCTACAATGAGCAGTTCTTC. It codes for CASSQVAAGVTYNEQFF.

The rearrangement uses TRBV11-2 and TRBJ2-5; D might be TRBD1 (6 bases). CDR1 and CDR2 (germline): SGHAT, FQNNGV. CDR3 length equals 14 residues. V lost 3 bases and J lost 4, with 12 bases in between. The CDR3 coding sequence is TGTGCCAGCAGCTTCTTCCGGACAGTAGAGACCCAGTACTTC. Its translation: CASSFFRTVETQYF.

V and J are TRBV7-6 and TRBJ2-7; 10 bases line up with TRBD2. The CDR3 totals 16 residues. The germline V gene encodes CDR1 SGHVS and CDR2 FNYEAQ. V was clipped by 1 base and J by 2 bases; unmatched bases: 5. This CDR3 reads CASSLVRAGGTYEQYF. The CDR3 bases are TGTGCCAGCAGCTTAGTTAGAGCGGGAGGGACCTACGAGCAGTACTTC. Based on the CDR3 plus reference TRBV7-6 and TRBJ2-7, the full variable domain is GAGVSQSPRYKVTKRGQDVALRCDPISGHVSLYWYRQALGQGPEFLTYFNYEAQQDKSGLPNDRFSAERPEGSISTLTIQRTEQRDSAMYRCASSLVRAGGTYEQYFGPGTRLTVT.

CDR3 protein: CASTASGRWNEQFF. For the CDR3, the DNA is TGCGCCAGCACAGCGAGCGGGAGATGGAATGAGCAGTTCTTC. V is TRBV5-1 and J is TRBJ2-1; 8 nucleotides align to TRBD2. This CDR3 has 14 residues. Trimming at V came to 6 bases and at J to 7 bases, leaving 9 bases not matched to a gene. The germline V gene has CDR1 SGHRS and CDR2 YFSETQ.

Concerning this clone itself: At the DNA level, this CDR3 is encoded by other sequences in the same sample as well. V is TRBV18 and J is TRBJ2-2; D is perhaps TRBD2 (6 bases). Germline CDR1 KGHSH, CDR2 LQKENI. The CDR3 spans 13 residues. V was clipped by 3 bases and J by 4 bases, with 6 bases between them. The CDR3 region has the DNA TGTGCCAGCTCACCGGGGGGCACCGGGGAGCTGTTTTTT. This codes for CASSPGGTGELFF.

The chain combines TRBV15 with TRBJ2-3; D assignment may be TRBD1 or TRBD2 (5 bases each). The CDR3 loop spans 16 amino acids. V lost 1 base and J 0 bases, leaving 11 bases between the germline ends. Germline CDR1 is LNHNV and CDR2 is YYDKDF (reference sequence). The CDR3 nucleotides read TGTGCCACCAGCAGAGGTGGGGGTCAGAGCACAGATACGCAGTATTTT. Amino acids: CATSRGGGQSTDTQYF.

This chain links TRBV5-6 with TRBJ2-5; D is possibly TRBD2 (6 bases). Germline CDR1 and CDR2: SGHDT and YYEEEE. Between the trimmed V and J ends, which lost 5 bases and 9 bases, there was a span of 17 bases. The length of the CDR3 is 13 residues. In nucleotides, the CDR3 is TGTGCCAGCAGACATGCGACGTGGGGGGCCCAGTACTTC. It yields the protein CASRHATWGAQYF.